This T cell receptor (beta chain) stems from a study of cytomegalovirus exposure and HLA in healthy donors. Across the study: Both the 100 to 150 validation repertoires and the 500 to 700 first-cohort repertoires used the same platform, as reported by a later analysis.

Measured with immunoSEQ multiplex PCR; TCRdb has only the in-frame clones, and not every one. The sample consists of some 60,000 clones, 90% to 97% of them appearing once. Sequenced sample: PBMCs. The sequence derives from a man between 18 and 29 years old in good health and CMV-seronegative.

The CDR3 is CASSPQGAGSFGYTF. CDR3 in DNA: TGTGCCAGCAGTCCACAAGGGGCAGGGTCGTTTGGCTACACCTTC. The rearrangement joins TRBV6-1 to TRBJ1-2, with D tentatively TRBD1 (5 bases). V was shortened by 5 bases and J by 7 bases, with 20 bases between the two germline ends. Per the germline V gene, CDR1 is MNHNS and CDR2 is SASEGT. This CDR3 has 15 residues.